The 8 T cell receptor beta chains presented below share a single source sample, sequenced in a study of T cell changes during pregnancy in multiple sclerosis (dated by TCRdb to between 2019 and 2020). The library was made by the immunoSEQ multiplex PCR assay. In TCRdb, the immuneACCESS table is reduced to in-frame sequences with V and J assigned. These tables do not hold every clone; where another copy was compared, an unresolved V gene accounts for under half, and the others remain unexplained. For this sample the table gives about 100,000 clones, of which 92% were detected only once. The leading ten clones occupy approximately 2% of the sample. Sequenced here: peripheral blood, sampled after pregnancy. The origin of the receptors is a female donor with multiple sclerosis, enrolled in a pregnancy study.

The CDR3 DNA is TGTGCCAGCACTAAGCGGAACACCGGGGAGCTGTTTTTT. It yields the protein CASTKRNTGELFF. The chain employs TRBV6-1 and TRBJ2-2; D ambiguous. There are 13 residues in the CDR3. CDR1 MNHNS and CDR2 SASEGT come from the germline V gene. Trimming left V 7 bases short and J 1 base short, with 7 bases between.

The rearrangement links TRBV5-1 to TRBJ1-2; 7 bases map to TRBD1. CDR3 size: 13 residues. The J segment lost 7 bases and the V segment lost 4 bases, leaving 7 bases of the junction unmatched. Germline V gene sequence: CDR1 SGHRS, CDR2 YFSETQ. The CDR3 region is CASSQRQGSGYTF. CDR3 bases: TGCGCCAGCAGCCAACGACAGGGATCTGGCTACACCTTC.

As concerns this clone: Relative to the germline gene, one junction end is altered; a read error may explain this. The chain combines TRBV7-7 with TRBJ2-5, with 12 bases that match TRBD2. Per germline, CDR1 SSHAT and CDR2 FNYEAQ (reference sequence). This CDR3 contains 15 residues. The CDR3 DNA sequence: TGTGCTAGCAGCTCCTCGGGACTAGCGGGAGAGACCCAGTACTTC. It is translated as CASSSSGLAGETQYF. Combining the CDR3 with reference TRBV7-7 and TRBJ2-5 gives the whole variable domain GAGVSQSPRYKVTKRGQDVTLRCDPISSHATLYWYQQALGQGPEFLTYFNYEAQPDKSGLPSDRFSAERPEGSISTLTIQRTEQRDSAMYRCASSSSGLAGETQYFGPGTRLLVL.

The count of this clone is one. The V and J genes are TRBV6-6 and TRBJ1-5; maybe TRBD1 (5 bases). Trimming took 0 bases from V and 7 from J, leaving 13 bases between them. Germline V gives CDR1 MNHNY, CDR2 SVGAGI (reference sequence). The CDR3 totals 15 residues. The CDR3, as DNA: TGTGCCAGCAGTTACTCAGAACGGGGGGGACAGCCCCAGCATTTT. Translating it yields CASSYSERGGQPQHF.

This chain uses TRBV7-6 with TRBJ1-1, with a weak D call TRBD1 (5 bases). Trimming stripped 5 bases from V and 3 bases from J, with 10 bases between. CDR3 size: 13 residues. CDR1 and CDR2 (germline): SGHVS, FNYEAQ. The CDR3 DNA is TGTGCCAGCAGCATAGACAGTTACACTGAAGCTTTCTTT. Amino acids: CASSIDSYTEAFF. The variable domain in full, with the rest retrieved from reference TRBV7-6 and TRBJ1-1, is GAGVSQSPRYKVTKRGQDVALRCDPISGHVSLYWYRQALGQGPEFLTYFNYEAQQDKSGLPNDRFSAERPEGSISTLTIQRTEQRDSAMYRCASSIDSYTEAFFGQGTRLTVV.

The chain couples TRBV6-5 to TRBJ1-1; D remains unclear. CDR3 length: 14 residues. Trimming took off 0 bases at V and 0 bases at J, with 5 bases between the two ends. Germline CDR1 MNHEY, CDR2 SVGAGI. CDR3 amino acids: CASSYSQLNTEAFF. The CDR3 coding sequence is TGTGCCAGCAGTTACTCTCAGTTGAACACTGAAGCTTTCTTT.

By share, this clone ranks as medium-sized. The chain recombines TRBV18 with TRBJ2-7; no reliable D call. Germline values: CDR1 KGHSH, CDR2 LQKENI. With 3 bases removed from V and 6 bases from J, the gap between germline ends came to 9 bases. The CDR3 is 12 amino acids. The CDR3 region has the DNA TGTGCCAGCTCACCGACATTAGGCGAGCAGTACTTC. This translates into CASSPTLGEQYF.

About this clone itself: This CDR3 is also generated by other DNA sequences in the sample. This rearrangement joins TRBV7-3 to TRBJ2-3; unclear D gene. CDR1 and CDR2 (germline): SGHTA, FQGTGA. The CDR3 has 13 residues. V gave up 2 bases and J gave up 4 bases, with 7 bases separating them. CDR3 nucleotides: TGTGCCAGCAGCTTAGGCCGGGCAGATACGCAGTATTTT. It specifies CASSLGRADTQYF.